This entry lists 11 T cell receptor beta chains sequenced from one sample in a study of cytomegalovirus exposure and HLA in healthy donors (dated by TCRdb to about 2017). The library was obtained by the immunoSEQ multiplex PCR assay. A mixture of 60 forward primers for TCR Vbeta segments and 13 reverse primers for TCR Jbeta segments was used in the multiplex PCR. This is the immuneACCESS table as TCRdb keeps it, with only in-frame sequences that have V and J called. A part of the clones is gone; compared with another copy, unresolved V genes explain less than half, and the rest is unexplained. This sample's listing comprises around 140,000 clones. The top ten hold about 1.4% of the sample. The sample comprised PBMCs. These receptor sequences come from a woman in her thirties or forties in good health and CMV-seronegative.

The chain couples TRBV7-3 to TRBJ2-5, with TRBD2 matching 8 bases. Germline V gene lookup returns CDR1 SGHTA and CDR2 FQGTGA. The V and J ends lost 4 bases and 4 bases, in that order; junction bases with no gene match: 11. CDR3 length: 16 amino acids. The CDR3 coding sequence is TGTGCCAGCAGCTCGGGGGGGCCTTCGTTTACAGAGACCCAGTACTTC. Its translation is CASSSGGPSFTETQYF.

This sequence joins TRBV7-2 and TRBJ1-1, with 7 bases that match TRBD1. The CDR3 extends over 15 amino acids. Germline CDR1 SGHTA, CDR2 FQGNSA. The V segment lost 3 bases and the J segment 0 bases; nucleotides outside the gene matches: 4. CDR3 sequence reads: CASSFQQGLNTEAFF. CDR3 DNA: TGTGCCAGCAGCTTTCAACAGGGGCTGAACACTGAAGCTTTCTTT.

The chain links TRBV2 to TRBJ2-3; D is ambiguous. CDR1 is SNHLY and CDR2 is FYNNEI in the germline V gene. Trimming removed 3 bases from V and 5 bases from J, with 12 bases in between. This CDR3 has 14 residues. The CDR3 bases are TGTGCCAGCAGTGAGCTACCGCCAGGAGATACGCAGTATTTT. Translating it yields CASSELPPGDTQYF.

The genes are TRBV27 and TRBJ1-1; unclear D gene. CDR1 and CDR2 from the germline V gene are MNHEY and SMNVEV (reference sequence). The CDR3 spans 14 residues. With 3 bases removed from V and 0 bases from J, the gap between germline ends came to 8 bases. This CDR3 reads CASSLRDLNTEAFF. CDR3 sequence (DNA): TGTGCCAGCAGTTTGAGGGATTTGAACACTGAAGCTTTCTTT.

V gene TRBV29-1 combines with J gene TRBJ1-1; a possible D gene is TRBD1 (5 bases). V lost 5 bases, J lost 0 bases, and 13 bases lay in between. Germline V gene sequence: CDR1 SQVTM, CDR2 ANQGSEA. CDR3 size: 14 residues. CDR3 protein: CSVFMTALNTEAFF. The DNA of the CDR3 is TGCAGCGTTTTCATGACAGCCCTGAACACTGAAGCTTTCTTT.

The V call is TRBV6-6, the J call TRBJ2-2; 9 bases are shared with TRBD1. CDR3 size: 16 residues. Germline CDR1 and CDR2: MNHNY and SVGAGI (reference sequence). V was clipped by 5 bases and J by 4 bases; unmatched bases: 8. The CDR3 DNA sequence: TGTGCCAGCAGTGGTTACAGGGGGCTGAGCACCGGGGAGCTGTTTTTT. It specifies CASSGYRGLSTGELFF.

The genes are TRBV10-1 and TRBJ2-5; D possibly corresponds to TRBD2 (5 bases). Looked up from germline, CDR1 is WNHNN and CDR2 is SYGVQD (reference sequence). The CDR3 totals 16 residues. V shed 0 bases and J shed 5 bases, with 16 bases lying between them. CDR3 DNA sequence: TGCGCCAGCAGTGAGTCCAGGCCCGAGGGCCGGGAGACCCAGTACTTC. This gives the protein CASSESRPEGRETQYF.

The V and J genes are TRBV27 and TRBJ2-7; D uncertain. Looked up from germline, CDR1 is MNHEY and CDR2 is SMNVEV (reference sequence). The CDR3 is 14 amino acids. V dropped 7 bases and J dropped 3 bases, with 16 bases sitting between them. CDR3 nucleotide sequence: TGTGCCAGCAACTTCCCCGCACCATACTACGAGCAGTACTTC. Translation: CASNFPAPYYEQYF.

This rearrangement joins TRBV4-2 to TRBJ2-3; TRBD2 matches at 14 bases. Losses at the gene ends were 4 bases for V and 4 bases for J; bases not matched to a gene: 1. The CDR3 totals 15 residues. The germline gives CDR1 LGHNA, CDR2 YNFKEQ. CDR3 sequence: CASSRGLAGADTQYF. The CDR3 nucleotides read TGTGCCAGCAGCCGGGGACTAGCGGGGGCAGATACGCAGTATTTT.

The chain carries TRBV6-1 and TRBJ1-1, with 10 positions matching TRBD1. The CDR3 is 14 residues long. V lost 4 bases and J lost 4; bases outside the gene matches: 3. Per germline, CDR1 MNHNS and CDR2 SASEGT. The CDR3 loop is CASSGQGASTEAFF. CDR3 nucleotides: TGTGCCAGCAGTGGACAGGGGGCCTCCACTGAAGCTTTCTTT.

This rearrangement joins TRBV7-6 to TRBJ1-2, with no clear D. CDR3 length: 14 residues. V lost 0 bases to trimming and J lost 4 bases, with 9 bases between them. In germline, CDR1 is SGHVS, CDR2 FNYEAQ. The CDR3 DNA follows: TGTGCCAGCAGCTTAGCGGCGGCAATCTATGGCTACACCTTC. Protein: CASSLAAAIYGYTF.